The 27 T cell receptor beta chains below come from one sample, sequenced in a study of blood T cells in healthy people across ages. Primed by a sample-barcoded 5' primer and a J-beta primer mix, a second PCR proceeded for 7 to 11 cycles. TCRdb re-called the 5' RACE reads with MiXCR, one entry per CDR3 protein. The sample yields over 950,000 distinct CDR3 sequences, roughly two fifths seen once. Sequences were obtained from blood. Receptors were obtained from a man younger than 35 in good health.

The chain recombines TRBV15 with TRBJ2-3; D might be TRBD1 or TRBD2, each matching 5 bases. The CDR3 consists of 15 residues. V was trimmed by 1 base and J by 4 bases, leaving 12 bases between them. Germline-derived CDR1 and CDR2 are LNHNV and YYDKDF (reference sequence). In DNA form, the CDR3 reads TGTGCCACCAGCAGAGGTAACGGGGCCGCAGATACGCAGTATTTT. This sequence encodes CATSRGNGAADTQYF.

This clonotype was seen a handful of times. The chain uses TRBV7-3 and TRBJ2-3, with no clear D. V lost 6 bases, J lost 3 bases, and 13 bases lay in between. The CDR3 has 14 residues. Germline CDR1 SGHTA, CDR2 FQGTGA. This CDR3 is CASSGPVATDTQYF. CDR3 DNA: TGTGCCAGCAGTGGCCCAGTTGCAACAGATACGCAGTATTTT.

This clonotype was seen many times. The gene calls are TRBV7-9 and TRBJ2-7, with no clear D. The V gene lost 5 bases and the J gene lost 2 bases, with 13 bases spanning the gap. Germline V gene lookup returns CDR1 SEHNR and CDR2 FQNEAQ (reference sequence). This CDR3 spans 14 amino acids. The CDR3 DNA follows: TGTGCCAGCAGCCTCGGACCGAGCACCTACGAGCAGTACTTC. As protein: CASSLGPSTYEQYF.

V is TRBV6-2 or TRBV6-3 and J is TRBJ1-1, with D uncertain. The germline V gene encodes CDR1 MNHEY and CDR2 SVGEGT. The CDR3 is 16 amino acids. V was shortened by 2 bases and J by 0 bases, with 13 bases between the two germline ends. The CDR3 coding sequence is TGTGCCAGCAGTTACCTTCCGGCCCAGTTGAACACTGAAGCTTTCTTT. Residues: CASSYLPAQLNTEAFF.

This clonotype was seen ten or more times. The chain couples TRBV10-2 to TRBJ2-7, with D perhaps TRBD1 (5 bases). Trimming stripped 3 bases from V and 6 bases from J, with 9 bases between. The germline gives CDR1 WSHSY, CDR2 SAAADI. This CDR3 comprises 12 residues. CDR3 DNA sequence: TGCGCCAGCAGTGAACAGGAACCCGAGCAGTACTTC. It yields the protein CASSEQEPEQYF.

There are a few counts of this clonotype. The rearrangement uses TRBV4-3 and TRBJ2-5; 9 nucleotides line up with TRBD1. The CDR3 has 17 residues. With 0 bases clipped from V and 2 bases from J, the junction kept 7 bases outside the gene matches. Germline V gene sequence: CDR1 LGHNA, CDR2 YSLEER. CDR3 region: CASSQDLTGGLQETQYF. As DNA, the CDR3 is TGCGCCAGCAGCCAAGACTTAACAGGGGGCTTACAAGAGACCCAGTACTTC.

This clonotype has ten or more counts. The chain links TRBV10-3 to TRBJ2-7; weak D call: TRBD2 (5 bases). Trimming shortened V by 6 bases and J by 2 bases, and 17 bases separated the two germline ends. This CDR3 comprises 15 residues. Germline CDR1 ENHRY, CDR2 SYGVKD. The CDR3 is CAISGGHQDPYEQYF. CDR3 in DNA: TGTGCCATCAGCGGAGGTCATCAGGATCCCTACGAGCAGTACTTC.

This clonotype was seen only once. The chain links TRBV6-1 to TRBJ2-7; weak D call: TRBD2 (5 bases). The length of the CDR3 is 15 residues. Germline CDR1 is MNHNS and CDR2 is SASEGT. V dropped 5 bases and J dropped 10 bases, with 24 bases sitting between them. For the CDR3, the DNA is TGTGCCAGCAGTCCTTCTGAGGGCATCCACGAAACCCAGTACTTC. Encoded protein: CASSPSEGIHETQYF.

This clonotype was observed a handful of times. The chain has TRBV4-1 and TRBJ2-5, with 11 positions matching TRBD2. V shed 0 bases and J 11 bases; nucleotides not matched to a gene: 14. The CDR3 consists of 17 residues. Germline lookup yields CDR1 MGHRA and CDR2 YSYEKL. This chain's CDR3 is CASSQDWASGGNNEQYF. As DNA, the CDR3 is TGCGCCAGCAGCCAAGATTGGGCTAGCGGGGGGAACAATGAGCAGTACTTC.

This clonotype was detected a few times. The genes are TRBV6-2 or TRBV6-3 and TRBJ2-4; D unclear. Trimming stripped 6 bases from V and 9 bases from J, with 9 bases between. CDR3 length: 11 amino acids. Germline CDR1 and CDR2: MNHEY and SVGEGT. CDR3 DNA: TGTGCCAGCAGCGCCCGCGGCATTCAGTACTTC. Protein product: CASSARGIQYF.

This clonotype was detected only a few times. The rearrangement uses TRBV15 and TRBJ2-5; D remains unclear. V was clipped by 1 base and J by 11 bases, with 20 bases between them. This CDR3 comprises 15 residues. The V gene's germline CDR1 is LNHNV and CDR2 YYDKDF (reference sequence). The CDR3 here is CATSRVTSSYEGQYF. The CDR3 bases are TGTGCCACCAGCAGAGTGACATCCTCCTACGAAGGGCAGTACTTC.

This clonotype has a handful of counts. The chain combines TRBV27 with TRBJ1-4, with TRBD1 matching 7 bases. Germline V gene data show CDR1 as MNHEY and CDR2 as SMNVEV (reference sequence). This CDR3 is 17 amino acids long. Trimming cost V 0 bases and J 8 bases; bases outside gene matches: 12. CDR3 residues: CASSLSHQGGASEKLFF. The CDR3 nucleotides are TGTGCCAGCAGTTTATCCCATCAGGGGGGGGCCTCCGAAAAACTGTTTTTT.

This chain uses TRBV29-1 with TRBJ2-5; D is undetermined. The V and J ends lost 1 base and 5 bases respectively, with 11 bases between them. Germline assignment: CDR1 SQVTM and CDR2 ANQGSEA. The CDR3 is 13 amino acids. In nucleotides, the CDR3 is TGCAGCGTTGAAGGCCCGAACTGGGAGACCCAGTACTTC. It yields the protein CSVEGPNWETQYF.

This clonotype was recorded once. CDR3 sequence (DNA): TGTGCCAGCAGTTACCTAAGCCCACCGGGACTAGCGCTGAATGAGCAGTACTTC. Protein: CASSYLSPPGLALNEQYF. The genes are TRBV6-2 or TRBV6-3 and TRBJ2-7; the match to TRBD2 covers 10 bases. The trim removed 2 bases at V and 7 bases at J, leaving 17 bases unmatched. Germline CDR1 MNHEY, CDR2 SVGEGT. The CDR3 loop spans 18 amino acids.

As to this clonotype: A read error is possible here, since a much larger clone lies one base away. This chain links TRBV6-2 or TRBV6-3 with TRBJ2-1; D not resolved. Germline assignment: CDR1 MNHEY and CDR2 SVGEGT. The V and J ends lost 4 bases and 3 bases respectively, with 10 bases between them. This CDR3 region has 14 residues. The DNA of the CDR3 is TGTGCCAGCAGTTGCTCGTCCAGCTACAATGAGCAGTTCTTC. It translates to CASSCSSSYNEQFF.

This clonotype was recorded at least ten times. The chain is built from TRBV5-1 and TRBJ2-1, with D tentatively TRBD1 or TRBD2 (5 bases each). The germline V gene has CDR1 SGHRS and CDR2 YFSETQ. The CDR3 length is 17 residues. V was clipped by 6 bases and J by 0 bases, with 19 bases between them. Written as DNA, the CDR3 is TGCGCCAGCACTAGGGGAGATCCCGGAGCCTCCTACAATGAGCAGTTCTTC. This sequence encodes CASTRGDPGASYNEQFF.

The V and J genes are TRBV6-2 or TRBV6-3 and TRBJ2-3, with D unclear. This CDR3 spans 14 amino acids. Per the germline V gene, CDR1 is MNHEY and CDR2 is SVGEGT. Trimming pared 2 bases from V and 6 bases from J, leaving 12 bases between. In DNA, the CDR3 is TGTGCCAGCAGTTACGGTCAGGTATGGGATACGCAGTATTTT. Its protein product is CASSYGQVWDTQYF.

This clonotype was found many times. The chain couples TRBV14 to TRBJ2-1, with 7 nucleotides matching TRBD1. V lost 3 bases to trimming and J lost 4 bases; unmatched junction nucleotides: 6. In germline, CDR1 is SGHDN, CDR2 FVKESK. This CDR3 contains 15 residues. Here the CDR3 DNA reads TGTGCCAGCAGCCAGCGAGGGGGCTATTACAATGAGCAGTTCTTC. Translating gives CASSQRGGYYNEQFF.

The rearrangement joins TRBV9 to TRBJ2-1; tentative D call: TRBD1 (5 bases). Trimming removed 2 bases at V and 4 bases at J, with 13 bases between. This CDR3 region has 15 residues. Germline loops: CDR1 SGDLS, CDR2 YYNGEE. The CDR3 sequence: CASSVQGVTYNEQFF. CDR3 coding DNA: TGTGCCAGCAGCGTCCAAGGGGTGACTTACAATGAGCAGTTCTTC.

The rearrangement uses TRBV7-2 and TRBJ1-4, with 7 bases identical to TRBD1. The CDR3 is made up of 15 amino acids. The germline V gene has CDR1 SGHTA and CDR2 FQGNSA. V trimming: 0 bases; J trimming: 5 bases; junction bases outside the gene matches: 3. The CDR3 region is CASSLAQGVNEKLFF. CDR3 DNA: TGTGCCAGCAGCTTAGCGCAGGGGGTGAATGAAAAACTGTTTTTT.

The rearrangement joins TRBV5-1 to TRBJ2-7, with D perhaps TRBD2 (6 bases). The germline V and J ends were trimmed by 4 bases and 7 bases, with 27 bases remaining between them. There are 17 residues in the CDR3. The V gene's germline CDR1 is SGHRS and CDR2 YFSETQ. CDR3 sequence reads: CASSPRDSGSRTSEQYF. CDR3 in DNA: TGCGCCAGCAGCCCCCGTGATTCCGGGAGTCGAACTAGTGAGCAGTACTTC.

The count of this clonotype is one. The gene calls are TRBV18 and TRBJ1-2, with a possible D match to TRBD1 (6 bases). CDR3 length: 13 residues. Trimming removed 3 bases at V and 7 bases at J, with 12 bases between. CDR1 is KGHSH, CDR2 LQKENI, per germline. The CDR3 nucleotides are TGTGCCAGCTCACCCACAGGGAATTGTGGCTACACCTTC. Its translation: CASSPTGNCGYTF.

The genes are TRBV6-1 and TRBJ1-1; no firm D call. Germline CDR1 and CDR2: MNHNS and SASEGT. Trimming shortened V by 3 bases and J by 3 bases, and 5 bases separated the two germline ends. The CDR3 runs to 12 residues. In DNA, the CDR3 is TGTGCCAGCAGTGATCAAGACACTGAAGCTTTCTTT. This sequence encodes CASSDQDTEAFF.

This chain joins TRBV29-1 and TRBJ1-1; D remains ambiguous. V was shortened by 2 bases and J by 0 bases, with 16 bases between the two germline ends. The germline CDR1 and CDR2 sequences are SQVTM and ANQGSEA. The CDR3 is 16 amino acids. Here the CDR3 reads CSVENDLEEVNTEAFF. DNA for the CDR3: TGCAGCGTTGAAAACGACTTAGAGGAGGTGAACACTGAAGCTTTCTTT.

This clonotype appeared many times. The gene calls are TRBV7-9 and TRBJ1-1, with 8 positions matching TRBD1. The CDR3 extends over 14 amino acids. V gave up 5 bases and J gave up 2 bases; unmatched junction bases: 4. Per the germline V gene, CDR1 is SEHNR and CDR2 is FQNEAQ (reference sequence). The CDR3 region is CASSPQGGNTEAFF. The DNA for the CDR3 is TGTGCCAGCAGCCCACAGGGGGGTAACACTGAAGCTTTCTTT.

In this sample, this clonotype turned up a few times. The V gene is TRBV24-1, the J gene TRBJ2-1, with 7 positions matching TRBD2. CDR1 is KGHDR, CDR2 SFDVKD, per germline. V shed 4 bases, J shed 5 bases, and the junction held 7 bases outside the gene matches. CDR3 length equals 15 residues. CDR3 DNA sequence: TGTGCCACCAGTGAGACGGGAGGACTCCACAATGAGCAGTTCTTC. Protein product: CATSETGGLHNEQFF.

This clonotype was seen a few times. V is TRBV27 and J is TRBJ2-5, with D possibly being TRBD2 (7 bases). Germline CDR1 and CDR2: MNHEY and SMNVEV (reference sequence). The V and J ends lost 2 bases and 5 bases respectively, with 18 bases between them. CDR3 length: 16 amino acids. The CDR3 spells CASSLIGGEPGETQYF. CDR3 nucleotide sequence: TGTGCCAGCAGTTTAATAGGGGGGGAGCCTGGGGAGACCCAGTACTTC.